Following are 28 T cell receptor beta chains from one sample sequenced in a study of blood T cell repertoires in COVID-19. Sequencing used immunoSEQ multiplex PCR; TCRdb keeps in-frame clones, though not all of them. The sample has 110,000 or so clones; about 83% are singletons. Sequencing was done on a sample of peripheral blood. These receptors were collected from a man aged 55 to 70 with acute or convalescent COVID-19.

The CDR3 DNA is TGTGCCAGCAGCCTTATTTCACAGGGCGGGTCCGGGGAGCTGTTTTTT. As protein: CASSLISQGGSGELFF. The chain has TRBV3-1 (or the pseudogene TRBV3-2) and TRBJ2-2; possibly TRBD1 for D (6 bases). This CDR3 is 16 amino acids long. V lost 4 bases, J lost 6 bases, and 18 bases lay in between. Germline lookup yields CDR1 LGHDT and CDR2 YNNKEL (reference sequence).

This clone has more than one count but fewer than ten. The genes are TRBV6-5 and TRBJ1-2; 8 bases are a match to TRBD1. CDR1 and CDR2 (germline): MNHEY, SVGAGI. The J segment lost 2 bases and the V segment lost 4 bases, leaving 3 bases of the junction unmatched. This CDR3 comprises 14 residues. Here the CDR3 DNA reads TGTGCCAGCAGTTTGGGACAGGAAAACTATGGCTACACCTTC. Translating it yields CASSLGQENYGYTF.

The V gene is TRBV19, the J gene TRBJ1-2; D is ambiguous. V was shortened by 5 bases and J by 4 bases, with 14 bases between the two germline ends. Germline V gene sequence: CDR1 LNHDA, CDR2 SQIVND (reference sequence). The CDR3 spans 14 residues. The CDR3 sequence is CASSGQVNGYGYTF. The DNA of the CDR3 is TGTGCCAGTAGTGGGCAGGTTAACGGCTATGGCTACACCTTC.

This clone appeared once. The rearrangement uses TRBV7-9 and TRBJ2-6; D possibly corresponds to TRBD2 (7 bases). This CDR3 has 17 amino acids. Germline lookup yields CDR1 SEHNR and CDR2 FQNEAQ (reference sequence). Trimming removed 2 bases at V and 4 bases at J, with 15 bases between. The CDR3 sequence: CASSLSGGGTGANVLTF. CDR3 coding DNA: TGTGCCAGCAGCTTAAGTGGCGGGGGCACCGGGGCCAACGTCCTGACTTTC.

This chain joins TRBV7-2 and TRBJ2-7; TRBD2 might be the D (5 bases). V dropped 2 bases and J dropped 2 bases, with 10 bases sitting between them. The CDR3 sequence is 14 residues long. The germline CDR1 and CDR2 sequences are SGHTA and FQGNSA. CDR3 DNA sequence: TGTGCCAGCAGCTTAACTCCCGGGACCTACGAGCAGTACTTC. Translation gives CASSLTPGTYEQYF.

The table lists this clone with a few counts. The V gene is TRBV18, the J gene TRBJ1-1, with 7 positions matching TRBD1. This CDR3 spans 15 amino acids. With V trimmed by 0 bases and J by 5 bases, 6 bases remained unmatched. The germline gives CDR1 KGHSH, CDR2 LQKENI. As DNA, the CDR3 is TGTGCCAGCTCACCACCGACAGGGAAAGGGACTGAAGCTTTCTTT. This translates into CASSPPTGKGTEAFF. Variable domain in full (rest from reference TRBV18 and TRBJ1-1): NAGVMQNPRHLVRRRGQEARLRCSPMKGHSHVYWYRQLPEEGLKFMVYLQKENIIDESGMPKERFSAEFPKEGPSILRIQQVVRGDSAAYFCASSPPTGKGTEAFFGQGTRLTVV.

The chain couples TRBV7-3 to TRBJ1-1; 7 bases line up with TRBD1. CDR3 length equals 13 residues. Germline lookup yields CDR1 SGHTA and CDR2 FQGTGA. V shed 10 bases, J shed 3 bases, and the junction held 8 bases outside the gene matches. As DNA, the CDR3 is TGTGCCACACAGACAGGGTTAGACACTGAAGCTTTCTTT. As protein: CATQTGLDTEAFF.

The CDR3: CSVEKGWAFF. The CDR3 DNA is TGCAGCGTTGAGAAGGGGTGGGCTTTCTTT. The chain has TRBV29-1 and TRBJ1-1; the D gene is possibly TRBD1 (5 bases). V lost 3 bases, J lost 11 bases, and 10 bases lay in between. CDR3 length: 10 residues. Germline loops: CDR1 SQVTM, CDR2 ANQGSEA.

The chain joins TRBV28 to TRBJ1-1, with 8 positions matching TRBD1. The CDR3 is made up of 15 amino acids. Germline lookup yields CDR1 MDHEN and CDR2 SYDVKM. V was clipped by 6 bases and J by 0 bases; unmatched bases: 6. The CDR3 nucleotides read TGTGCCAGCAGGCCCGGGACAGGTATGAACACTGAAGCTTTCTTT. Translating it yields CASRPGTGMNTEAFF.

The gene calls are TRBV5-4 and TRBJ2-4; the D gene is possibly TRBD1 (5 bases). This CDR3 is 16 amino acids long. CDR1 and CDR2 from the germline V gene are SGHNT and YYREEE (reference sequence). V was cut by 0 bases and J by 4 bases, with 14 bases left in between. The CDR3 DNA reads TGTGCCAGCAGCTTGGATGGCCTGCAGGGAAAAAACATTCAGTACTTC. Translation: CASSLDGLQGKNIQYF.

This chain uses TRBV12-3 or TRBV12-4 with TRBJ2-3; D might be TRBD2 (6 bases). The V end lost 7 bases, the J end lost 4 bases, and 12 bases lay between the germline ends. The CDR3 spans 13 residues. The CDR3 sequence: CASTGGNSDTQYF. The CDR3 region has the DNA TGTGCCAGCACAGGCGGGAACTCAGATACGCAGTATTTT.

The rearrangement uses TRBV7-3 and TRBJ1-6; 7 bases match TRBD1. The V segment lost 6 bases and the J segment 8 bases; nucleotides outside the gene matches: 7. CDR1 is SGHTA, CDR2 FQGTGA, per germline. There are 14 residues in the CDR3. CDR3 DNA: TGTGCCAGCAGTCCGACAGGGCGTGATTCACCCCTCCACTTT. This translates into CASSPTGRDSPLHF.

This chain links TRBV19 with TRBJ2-2; 10 nucleotides match TRBD2. The CDR3 length is 17 residues. V shed 1 base, J shed 0 bases, and the junction held 2 bases outside the gene matches. CDR1 is LNHDA and CDR2 is SQIVND in the germline V gene (reference sequence). CDR3 bases: TGTGCCAGTAGTATAGGCGGACTAGCGGCGAACACCGGGGAGCTGTTTTTT. Its translation is CASSIGGLAANTGELFF.

The V call is TRBV6-5, the J call TRBJ2-2; possibly TRBD2 for D (6 bases). The length of the CDR3 is 16 residues. From germline, CDR1 is MNHEY and CDR2 SVGAGI. Trimming removed 0 bases at V and 1 base at J, with 9 bases between. The DNA of the CDR3 is TGTGCCAGCAGTTACTCAGGCGGGGTGAACACCGGGGAGCTGTTTTTT. It specifies CASSYSGGVNTGELFF.

This chain links TRBV2 with TRBJ2-7, with TRBD2 as a possible D gene (6 bases). V was clipped by 6 bases and J by 2 bases, with 14 bases between them. CDR1 and CDR2 from the germline V gene are SNHLY and FYNNEI. The CDR3 is made up of 14 amino acids. Here the CDR3 reads CASRREREAYEQYF. The CDR3 coding sequence is TGTGCCAGCAGGAGGGAGAGGGAGGCCTACGAGCAGTACTTC.

The chain has TRBV19 and TRBJ1-1, with TRBD1 as a possible D gene (5 bases). Between the trimmed V and J ends, which lost 10 bases and 5 bases, there was a span of 17 bases. Germline V lookup: CDR1 LNHDA, CDR2 SQIVND (reference sequence). This CDR3 region has 13 residues. The CDR3 region is CATHSGQSTEAFF. Written as DNA, the CDR3 is TGTGCCACTCATTCCGGACAATCAACTGAAGCTTTCTTT.

At least ten counts were recorded for this clone. The chain uses TRBV2 and TRBJ2-7, with 9 bases aligning to TRBD2. CDR3 length: 14 residues. The V segment lost 8 bases and the J segment 3 bases; nucleotides outside the gene matches: 8. CDR1 is SNHLY, CDR2 FYNNEI, per germline. The CDR3: CASHRWREGYEQYF. CDR3 DNA sequence: TGTGCCAGCCACAGATGGCGGGAGGGCTACGAGCAGTACTTC. The variable domain in full, with the rest retrieved from reference TRBV2 and TRBJ2-7, is EPEVTQTPSHQVTQMGQEVILRCVPISNHLYFYWYRQILGQKVEFLVSFYNNEISEKSEIFDDQFSVERPDGSNFTLKIRSTKLEDSAMYFCASHRWREGYEQYFGPGTRLTVT.

This clone was found a few times. The chain links TRBV6-2 or TRBV6-3 to TRBJ2-3; 9 bases fit TRBD1. The J segment lost 4 bases and the V segment lost 5 bases, leaving 7 bases of the junction unmatched. CDR3 length equals 15 residues. Germline loops: CDR1 MNHEY, CDR2 SVGEGT. CDR3 nucleotide sequence: TGTGCCAGCAGTCCGGGGGACAGGGAGGCAGATACGCAGTATTTT. As protein: CASSPGDREADTQYF.

This clone was seen a few times. The gene calls are TRBV6-1 and TRBJ1-1; no firm D call. The CDR3 has 12 amino acids. V lost 2 bases, J lost 6 bases, and 7 bases lay in between. Per germline, CDR1 MNHNS and CDR2 SASEGT. CDR3 nucleotides: TGTGCCAGCAGTGAACAGCGGGCTGAAGCTTTCTTT. Its translation: CASSEQRAEAFF.

The chain links TRBV27 to TRBJ2-1, with TRBD2 matching 14 bases. Germline CDR1 reads MNHEY; CDR2 reads SMNVEV (reference sequence). This CDR3 is built from 16 residues. The ends lost 6 bases at V and 3 bases at J; junction bases unmatched: 4. DNA for the CDR3: TGTGCCAGCAGAGGACTAGCGGGAGGCATCTACAATGAGCAGTTCTTC. This sequence encodes CASRGLAGGIYNEQFF.

The chain is built from TRBV30 and TRBJ1-3; D ambiguous. The CDR3 is 12 residues long. Germline lookup yields CDR1 GTSNPN and CDR2 SVGIG (reference sequence). V shed 7 bases and J shed 2 bases, with 9 bases lying between them. The CDR3: CALAATGNTIYF. The DNA of the CDR3 is TGTGCCTTGGCGGCTACTGGAAACACCATATATTTT.

DNA for the CDR3: TGTGCCAGCAGCCCTAGCGGGAGGGCCTTCGGCTACGAGCAGTACTTC. Encoded protein: CASSPSGRAFGYEQYF. The chain combines TRBV14 with TRBJ2-7, with 12 bases lining up with TRBD2. V lost 4 bases to trimming and J lost 3 bases; unmatched junction nucleotides: 7. The CDR3 has 16 residues. Germline V lookup: CDR1 SGHDN, CDR2 FVKESK.

This clone turned up a few times. Sequence at one end of the junction differs from germline and may be a read error. The chain employs TRBV2 and TRBJ2-3, with TRBD2 matching over 7 bases. CDR1 is SNHLY, CDR2 FYNNEI, per germline. The CDR3 length is 15 residues. Here the CDR3 DNA reads TGTGCCTGCAGTACGGTAGCGGGCTTGGCAGATACGCAGTATTTT. Translating it yields CACSTVAGLADTQYF.

This chain connects TRBV12-3 or TRBV12-4 to TRBJ2-2; D is unclear. Trimming stripped 1 base from V and 4 bases from J, with 4 bases between. The CDR3 spans 13 residues. The CDR3 protein is CASSLESTGELFF. CDR3 in DNA: TGTGCCAGCAGTTTAGAGAGCACCGGGGAGCTGTTTTTT.

The rearrangement joins TRBV19 to TRBJ2-2; 14 bases line up with TRBD2. Germline CDR1 and CDR2: LNHDA and SQIVND (reference sequence). J lost 5 bases, V lost 3 bases, and 2 bases had no gene match. There are 16 residues in the CDR3. The CDR3 region is CASSMGTSGRTGELFF. The DNA of the CDR3 is TGTGCCAGTAGTATGGGGACTAGCGGGAGAACCGGGGAGCTGTTTTTT. The variable domain in full, completed from reference TRBV19 and TRBJ2-2, reads DGGITQSPKYLFRKEGQNVTLSCEQNLNHDAMYWYRQDPGQGLRLIYYSQIVNDFQKGDIAEGYSVSREKKESFPLTVTSAQKNPTAFYLCASSMGTSGRTGELFFGEGSRLTVL.

V usage is TRBV10-3 and J usage is TRBJ1-5; D unresolved. Trimming removed 5 bases at V and 5 bases at J, with 25 bases between. Germline V gene lookup returns CDR1 ENHRY and CDR2 SYGVKD. The CDR3 extends over 18 amino acids. DNA of the CDR3: TGTGCCATCAGTTCTTTGGGTCCGGGAACGGGGATGGATCAGCCCCAGCATTTT. As protein: CAISSLGPGTGMDQPQHF.

J is TRBJ2-1 and V is TRBV10-3; 11 nucleotides align to TRBD1. This CDR3 is built from 15 residues. Trimming at V came to 8 bases and at J to 12 bases, leaving 15 bases not matched to a gene. Germline values: CDR1 ENHRY, CDR2 SYGVKD. In DNA, the CDR3 is TGTGCCATCCTACCTGGACAGGGGGCTCTGGCCGGGCAGTTCTTC. It encodes CAILPGQGALAGQFF.

This chain uses TRBV18 with TRBJ2-5, with 8 bases aligning to TRBD1. CDR1 is KGHSH and CDR2 is LQKENI in the germline V gene. The CDR3 is 14 residues long. Unmatched junction bases numbered 2, after V lost 2 bases and J lost 3 bases. In DNA form, the CDR3 reads TGTGCCAGCTCACCAACAGGGGGGAAAGAGACCCAGTACTTC. Translation gives CASSPTGGKETQYF.